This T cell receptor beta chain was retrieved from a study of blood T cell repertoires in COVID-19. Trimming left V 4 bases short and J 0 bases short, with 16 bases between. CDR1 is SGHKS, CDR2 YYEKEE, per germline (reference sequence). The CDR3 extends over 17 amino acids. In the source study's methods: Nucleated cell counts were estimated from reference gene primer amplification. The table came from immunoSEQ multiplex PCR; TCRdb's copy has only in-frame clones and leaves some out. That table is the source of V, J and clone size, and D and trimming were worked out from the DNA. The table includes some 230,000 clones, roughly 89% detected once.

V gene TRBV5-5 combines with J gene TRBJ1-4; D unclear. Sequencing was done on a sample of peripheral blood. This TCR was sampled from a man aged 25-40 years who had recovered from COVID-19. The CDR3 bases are TGTGCCAGCAGCAAACAGATCTTGGGTGCAACTAATGAAAAACTGTTTTTT. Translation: CASSKQILGATNEKLFF. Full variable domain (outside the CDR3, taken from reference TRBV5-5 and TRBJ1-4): DAGVTQSPTHLIKTRGQQVTLRCSPISGHKSVSWYQQVLGQGPQFIFQYYEKEERGRGNFPDRFSARQFPNYSSELNVNALLLGDSALYLCASSKQILGATNEKLFFGSGTQLSVL.